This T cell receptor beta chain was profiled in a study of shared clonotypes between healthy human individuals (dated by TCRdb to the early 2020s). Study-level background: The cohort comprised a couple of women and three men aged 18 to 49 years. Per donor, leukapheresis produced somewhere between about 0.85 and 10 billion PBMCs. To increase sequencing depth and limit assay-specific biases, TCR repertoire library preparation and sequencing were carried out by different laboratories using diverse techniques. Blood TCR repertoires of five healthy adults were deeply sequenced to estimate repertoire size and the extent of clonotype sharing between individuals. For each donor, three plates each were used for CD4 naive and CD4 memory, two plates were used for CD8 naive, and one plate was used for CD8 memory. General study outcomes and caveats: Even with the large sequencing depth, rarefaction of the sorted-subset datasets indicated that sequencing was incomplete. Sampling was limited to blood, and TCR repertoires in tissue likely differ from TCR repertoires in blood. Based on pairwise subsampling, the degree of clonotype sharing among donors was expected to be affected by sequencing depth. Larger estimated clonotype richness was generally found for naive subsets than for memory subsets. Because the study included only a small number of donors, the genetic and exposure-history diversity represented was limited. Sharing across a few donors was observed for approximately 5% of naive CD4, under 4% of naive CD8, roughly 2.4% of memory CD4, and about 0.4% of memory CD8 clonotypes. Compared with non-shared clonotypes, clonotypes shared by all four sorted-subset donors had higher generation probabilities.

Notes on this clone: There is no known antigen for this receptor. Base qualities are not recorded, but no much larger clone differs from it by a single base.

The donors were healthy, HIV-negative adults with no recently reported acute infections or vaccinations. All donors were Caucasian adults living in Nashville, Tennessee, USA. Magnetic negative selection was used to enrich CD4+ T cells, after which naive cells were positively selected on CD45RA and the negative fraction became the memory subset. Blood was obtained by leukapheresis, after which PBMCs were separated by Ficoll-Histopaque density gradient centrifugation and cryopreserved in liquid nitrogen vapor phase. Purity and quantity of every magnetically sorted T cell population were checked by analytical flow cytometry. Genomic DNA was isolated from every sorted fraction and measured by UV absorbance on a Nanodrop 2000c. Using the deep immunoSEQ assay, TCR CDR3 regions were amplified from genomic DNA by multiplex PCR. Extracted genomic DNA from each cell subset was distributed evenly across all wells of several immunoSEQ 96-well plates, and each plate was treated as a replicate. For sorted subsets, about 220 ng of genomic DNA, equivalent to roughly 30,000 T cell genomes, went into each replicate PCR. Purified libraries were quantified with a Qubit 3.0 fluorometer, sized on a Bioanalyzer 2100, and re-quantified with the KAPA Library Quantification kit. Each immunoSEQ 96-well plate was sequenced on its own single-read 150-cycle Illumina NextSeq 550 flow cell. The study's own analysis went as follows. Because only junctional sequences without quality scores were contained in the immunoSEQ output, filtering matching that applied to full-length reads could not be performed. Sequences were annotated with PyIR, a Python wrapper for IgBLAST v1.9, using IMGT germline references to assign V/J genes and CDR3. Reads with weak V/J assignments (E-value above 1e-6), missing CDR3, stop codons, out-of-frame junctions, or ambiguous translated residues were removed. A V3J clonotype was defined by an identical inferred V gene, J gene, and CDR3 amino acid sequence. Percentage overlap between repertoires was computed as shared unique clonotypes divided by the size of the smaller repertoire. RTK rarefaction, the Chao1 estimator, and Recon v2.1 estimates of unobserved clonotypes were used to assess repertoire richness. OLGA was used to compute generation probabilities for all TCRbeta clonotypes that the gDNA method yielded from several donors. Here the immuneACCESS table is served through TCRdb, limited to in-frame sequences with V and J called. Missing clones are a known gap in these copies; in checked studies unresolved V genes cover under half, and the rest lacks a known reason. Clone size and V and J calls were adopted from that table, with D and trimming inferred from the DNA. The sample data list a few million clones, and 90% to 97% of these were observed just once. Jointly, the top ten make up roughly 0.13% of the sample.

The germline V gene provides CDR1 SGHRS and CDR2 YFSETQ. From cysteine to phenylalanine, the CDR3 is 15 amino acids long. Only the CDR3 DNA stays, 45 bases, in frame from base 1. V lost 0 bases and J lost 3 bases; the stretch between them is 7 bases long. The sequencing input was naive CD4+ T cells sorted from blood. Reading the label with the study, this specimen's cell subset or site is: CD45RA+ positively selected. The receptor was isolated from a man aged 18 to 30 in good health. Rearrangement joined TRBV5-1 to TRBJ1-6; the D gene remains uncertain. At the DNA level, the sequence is TGCGCCAGCAGCTTGGATGGGGTCTATAATTCACCCCTCCACTTT. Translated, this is CASSLDGVYNSPLHF. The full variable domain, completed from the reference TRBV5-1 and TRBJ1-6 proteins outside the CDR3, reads KAGVTQTPRYLIKTRGQQVTLSCSPISGHRSVSWYQQTPGQGLQFLFEYFSETQRNKGNFPGRFSGRQFSNSRSEMNVSTLELGDSALYLCASSLDGVYNSPLHFGNGTRLTVT.